Each of the 27 T cell receptor beta chains below was sequenced from the same sample in a study of OX40 agonist ivuxolimab in advanced cancers. Clones were read by immunoSEQ multiplex PCR, and TCRdb kept only the in-frame ones, dropping some. The data contain over 50,000 clones, roughly four fifths of them singletons. This sample comprised CD4+ or CD8+ T cells sorted from blood, obtained in a trial of the OX40 agonist ivuxolimab. These TCRs come from an adult with an advanced solid tumor such as melanoma, head and neck, liver or kidney cancer.

V gene TRBV4-1 combines with J gene TRBJ1-2; 7 nucleotides line up with TRBD1. The trim removed 3 bases at V and 5 bases at J, leaving 12 bases unmatched. The germline gives CDR1 MGHRA, CDR2 YSYEKL. This CDR3 contains 16 residues. CDR3 sequence (DNA): TGCGCCAGCAGCCAGGGTATCTCCAGGGGGGATTATGGCTACACCTTC. This translates into CASSQGISRGDYGYTF.

CDR3 amino acids: CASSIGGDSGANVLTF. The CDR3 DNA reads TGTGCCAGCAGTATCGGGGGAGACTCTGGGGCCAACGTCCTGACTTTC. The chain joins TRBV28 to TRBJ2-6; weak D call: TRBD2 (6 bases). Trimming left V 5 bases short and J 0 bases short, with 11 bases between. CDR3 length equals 16 residues. Germline V CDR1 and CDR2: MDHEN, SYDVKM.

As DNA, the CDR3 is TGCAGCGTTGATCGAGACTATGGCTACACCTTC. Translation gives CSVDRDYGYTF. The J gene is TRBJ1-2, the V gene TRBV29-1; D unresolved. The ends were cut back, 3 bases at V and 3 bases at J, with 5 bases in the middle. Germline values: CDR1 SQVTM, CDR2 ANQGSEA. CDR3 length: 11 amino acids.

CDR3 amino acids: CASSYSGLVADTQYF. The CDR3 nucleotides are TGTGCCAGTAGTTATTCGGGACTAGTGGCAGATACGCAGTATTTT. The gene calls are TRBV19 and TRBJ2-3, with 8 bases that match TRBD2. The CDR3 totals 15 residues. The ends lost 5 bases at V and 4 bases at J; junction bases unmatched: 8. From germline, CDR1 is LNHDA and CDR2 SQIVND (reference sequence).

The chain uses TRBV19 and TRBJ2-3; D is perhaps TRBD1 (5 bases). V gave up 5 bases and J gave up 1 base, with 10 bases separating them. CDR3 size: 14 residues. Germline CDR1 LNHDA, CDR2 SQIVND (reference sequence). The CDR3 protein is CASSWQGGTDTQYF. The CDR3 DNA reads TGTGCCAGTAGTTGGCAGGGTGGCACAGATACGCAGTATTTT.

The rearrangement joins TRBV12-5 to TRBJ1-5; maybe TRBD1 (6 bases). Looked up from germline, CDR1 is LGHNT and CDR2 is FRNRAP. V was pared by 8 bases and J by 3 bases, with 11 bases between. The CDR3 consists of 13 residues. This chain's CDR3 is CASSWDTNQPQHF. The CDR3, as DNA: TGTGCTAGTAGCTGGGACACCAATCAGCCCCAGCATTTT.

In this sample, this clone turned up once. CDR3 amino acids: CASSQELANTYEQYF. CDR3 nucleotide sequence: TGCGCCAGCAGCCAAGAACTAGCGAATACCTACGAGCAGTACTTC. This rearrangement joins TRBV4-1 to TRBJ2-7; 7 positions agree with TRBD2. Germline lookup yields CDR1 MGHRA and CDR2 YSYEKL. This CDR3 region has 15 residues. V was pared by 0 bases and J by 2 bases, with 4 bases of the junction left unmatched.

The chain is built from TRBV6-5 and TRBJ1-2, with 11 bases fitting TRBD1. CDR1 and CDR2 (germline): MNHEY, SVGAGI. This CDR3 comprises 15 residues. V lost 7 bases and J lost 7; bases outside the gene matches: 11. The CDR3: CASKSGQGAGVGYTF. The DNA of the CDR3 is TGTGCCAGCAAATCCGGACAGGGGGCCGGCGTTGGCTACACCTTC.

This clone was observed a handful of times. The chain has TRBV6-1 and TRBJ1-5, with TRBD1 identical over 8 bases. J was trimmed by 3 bases and V by 4 bases; bases with no gene match: 5. Germline assignment: CDR1 MNHNS and CDR2 SASEGT. The CDR3 consists of 15 residues. As DNA, the CDR3 is TGTGCCAGCAGTGTCGACAGGGGCGTCAATCAGCCCCAGCATTTT. Amino acid sequence: CASSVDRGVNQPQHF.

As for this clone: The sample contains more than one DNA sequence encoding this CDR3. The V and J genes are TRBV11-3 and TRBJ1-6; no clear D. CDR1 SGHNT and CDR2 YENEEA come from the germline V gene. The V gene lost 0 bases and the J gene lost 0 bases, with 12 bases spanning the gap. CDR3 length: 18 residues. The CDR3, as DNA: TGTGCCAGCAGCTTAGATCAAGGCGGAAGCTCCTATAATTCACCCCTCCACTTT. It translates to CASSLDQGGSSYNSPLHF.

The chain couples TRBV9 to TRBJ2-5; 8 nucleotides align to TRBD2. CDR3 length: 16 residues. After removal of 1 base from V and 4 bases from J, the junction contained 9 bases not matched to a gene. CDR1 and CDR2 from the germline V gene are SGDLS and YYNGEE. DNA of the CDR3: TGTGCCAGCAGCGTATTGAACGGGGGGGCCGGAGAGACCCAGTACTTC. Translating it yields CASSVLNGGAGETQYF.

The V and J genes are TRBV11-2 and TRBJ1-2, with D possibly matching TRBD1 (6 bases). This CDR3 is built from 13 residues. CDR1 is SGHAT, CDR2 FQNNGV, per germline. The V end was cut by 0 bases, the J end by 6 bases, with 8 bases between. CDR3 in amino acids: CASSLEDSDGYTF. CDR3 in DNA: TGTGCCAGCAGCTTAGAGGACAGCGATGGCTACACCTTC.

This rearrangement joins TRBV5-1 to TRBJ2-5; D assignment may be TRBD1 or TRBD2 (5 bases each). Trimming pared 0 bases from V and 5 bases from J, leaving 17 bases between. This CDR3 spans 16 amino acids. Germline values: CDR1 SGHRS, CDR2 YFSETQ. CDR3 amino acids: CASSLALTGAGETQYF. CDR3 in DNA: TGCGCCAGCAGCTTGGCCCTCACCGGGGCCGGGGAGACCCAGTACTTC.

This clone was seen more than once but under ten times. The chain joins TRBV6-6 to TRBJ1-6; 7 nucleotides match TRBD1. The CDR3 contains 14 residues. CDR1 is MNHNY, CDR2 SVGAGI, per germline (reference sequence). V lost 6 bases, J lost 4 bases, and 3 bases stayed unmatched. The CDR3 is CASSRTGYNSPLHF. CDR3 bases: TGTGCCAGCAGCCGGACAGGTTATAATTCACCCCTCCACTTT.

This chain links TRBV5-4 with TRBJ2-3; maybe TRBD2 (6 bases). CDR3 size: 13 residues. CDR1 SGHNT and CDR2 YYREEE come from the germline V gene (reference sequence). Trimming left V 4 bases short and J 2 bases short, with 8 bases between. CDR3 in amino acids: CASSPGVTDTQYF. In nucleotides, the CDR3 is TGTGCCAGCAGCCCGGGAGTCACAGATACGCAGTATTTT.

The V gene is TRBV5-1, the J gene TRBJ2-5; 13 bases are a match to TRBD2. The germline V gene has CDR1 SGHRS and CDR2 YFSETQ. CDR3 size: 16 residues. J lost 6 bases, V lost 7 bases, and 12 bases had no gene match. CDR3 DNA: TGCGCCAGCGGGGGGACTAGCGGGGATATTCTTCAGACCCAGTACTTC. It translates to CASGGTSGDILQTQYF.

The chain has TRBV5-4 and TRBJ2-1; TRBD2 matches at 7 bases. After removal of 0 bases from V and 6 bases from J, the junction contained 9 bases not matched to a gene. The CDR3 consists of 16 residues. Germline loops: CDR1 SGHNT, CDR2 YYREEE (reference sequence). CDR3 loop: CASSLAAGRAANEQFF. Written as DNA, the CDR3 is TGTGCCAGCAGCTTGGCAGCGGGGAGGGCGGCCAATGAGCAGTTCTTC.

The chain has TRBV4-1 and TRBJ1-4, with TRBD1 identical over 9 bases. Trimming at V came to 1 base and at J to 8 bases, leaving 8 bases not matched to a gene. This CDR3 has 16 residues. Looked up from germline, CDR1 is MGHRA and CDR2 is YSYEKL. The DNA for the CDR3 is TGCGCCAGCAGCCAAGTTACAGGACAGGGGCGGGAAAAACTGTTTTTT. Its translation is CASSQVTGQGREKLFF.

This clone was picked up a small number of times. CDR3 region: CAWSRNGDTEAFF. DNA of the CDR3: TGTGCCTGGAGCCGAAATGGAGACACTGAAGCTTTCTTT. The chain is built from TRBV30 and TRBJ1-1; D not certain. This CDR3 contains 13 residues. V dropped 3 bases and J dropped 3 bases, with 11 bases sitting between them. Germline CDR1 and CDR2: GTSNPN and SVGIG (reference sequence).

V usage is TRBV25-1 and J usage is TRBJ1-4; weak D call: TRBD1 (5 bases). In germline, CDR1 is MGHDK, CDR2 SYGVNS. V gave up 7 bases and J gave up 8 bases, with 20 bases separating them. This CDR3 spans 15 amino acids. The CDR3 sequence: CASTLLGAEGEKLFF. For the CDR3, the DNA is TGTGCCAGCACTCTGCTCGGGGCTGAGGGGGAAAAACTGTTTTTT.

The chain has TRBV15 and TRBJ2-1, with D perhaps assigned TRBD1 or TRBD2 (5 bases each). The CDR3 sequence is 15 residues long. CDR1 LNHNV and CDR2 YYDKDF come from the germline V gene (reference sequence). V gave up 0 bases and J gave up 0 bases, with 6 bases separating them. CDR3 loop: CATSRDGTSYNEQFF. CDR3 nucleotides: TGTGCCACCAGCAGAGACGGGACCTCCTACAATGAGCAGTTCTTC.

This chain links TRBV23-1 with TRBJ1-2; D is undetermined. TRBV23-1 is filed as an ORF, its function uncertain. The CDR3 has 13 residues. With 8 bases removed from V and 5 bases from J, the gap between germline ends came to 15 bases. The CDR3 DNA is TGCGCCAGCGACCGATCCGCGAAGTATGGCTACACCTTC. As protein: CASDRSAKYGYTF.

The chain links TRBV30 to TRBJ1-2; D ambiguous. Per the germline V gene, CDR1 is GTSNPN and CDR2 is SVGIG (reference sequence). The CDR3 contains 13 residues. Trimming took 2 bases from V and 2 from J, leaving 9 bases between them. The CDR3 DNA follows: TGTGCCTGGAGTTCCGACATGAACTATGGCTACACCTTC. Protein sequence: CAWSSDMNYGYTF.

The V call is TRBV9, the J call TRBJ1-3, with 7 bases aligning to TRBD1. V dropped 3 bases and J dropped 2; count of bases not matched to a gene: 2. The CDR3 contains 14 residues. Per the germline V gene, CDR1 is SGDLS and CDR2 is YYNGEE. The CDR3 spells CASSEQGAGNTIYF. CDR3 coding DNA: TGTGCCAGCAGCGAGCAGGGGGCTGGAAACACCATATATTTT.

The chain uses TRBV6-6 and TRBJ2-7, with D uncertain. The germline CDR1 and CDR2 sequences are MNHNY and SVGAGI (reference sequence). The length of the CDR3 is 13 residues. V lost 0 bases and J 7 bases, leaving 10 bases between the germline ends. CDR3 residues: CASSYSPLSEQYF. DNA for the CDR3: TGTGCCAGCAGTTACTCCCCCCTGAGTGAGCAGTACTTC.

This chain uses TRBV11-3 with TRBJ2-7; possible D gene TRBD1, 5 bases. The CDR3 extends over 15 amino acids. The germline gives CDR1 SGHNT, CDR2 YENEEA. The V gene lost 6 bases and the J gene lost 3 bases, with 18 bases spanning the gap. The CDR3: CASSLMGQEYYEQYF. The CDR3 DNA reads TGTGCCAGCAGTCTAATGGGGCAGGAGTACTACGAGCAGTACTTC.

The chain carries TRBV10-1 and TRBJ2-7; 15 bases agree with TRBD2. The germline gives CDR1 WNHNN, CDR2 SYGVQD (reference sequence). This CDR3 has 18 residues. Trimming removed 5 bases from V and 5 bases from J; junction bases left unmatched: 13. CDR3 sequence: CASSCGTSGGPGSHEQYF. The CDR3 coding sequence is TGCGCCAGCAGTTGTGGGACTAGCGGGGGGCCAGGGAGCCACGAGCAGTACTTC.